Listed below are T cell receptor beta chains from one sample, sequenced in a study of identical twins. From the 5' RACE reads, TCRdb called clonotypes with MiXCR, one entry per CDR3 protein. In the table there are hundreds of thousands of distinct CDR3 sequences, over 8.5% of which are singletons. These same data were also listed under a study on yellow fever vaccine responses in identical twins.

Sequencing input: PBMCs. These receptors all stem from a woman younger than 30 in good health. Each CDR3 is given with its conserved first and last residue. Fields, in order: V gene, D gene, J gene, clone size, CDR3 DNA, CDR3 protein. D genes are given only for firm matches. For some rows the clone size is stated as once, few or many, or as a class when expanded; others skip it.

V: TRBV3-1
D: TRBD1
J: TRBJ2-3
size: many
DNA: TGTGCCAGCAGCCTACGGGACAGGGGGAGGGCAGATACGCAGTATTTT
CDR3: CASSLRDRGRADTQYF

V: TRBV20-1
D: TRBD2
J: TRBJ2-5
size: once
DNA: TGCTGTGCTAGATCAGCGGGGGGCCTTCGCGGGGAGACCCAGTACTTC
CDR3: CCARSAGGLRGETQYF

V: TRBV6-1
D: TRBD2
J: TRBJ2-5
size: few
DNA: TGTGCCAGCAGGATCTCACTAGCGGGGGGGCCGACCTTAGAGACCCAGTACTTC
CDR3: CASRISLAGGPTLETQYF

V: TRBV2
D: TRBD1
J: TRBJ2-3
size: .
DNA: TGTGCCAGCCGACAGGGGCCAGGTACGCAGTATTTT
CDR3: CASRQGPGTQYF

V: TRBV13
D: TRBD1
J: TRBJ1-4
size: few
DNA: TGTGCCAGCAGCGCCTGGGACAGGGTGAATGAAAAACTGTTTTTT
CDR3: CASSAWDRVNEKLFF

V: TRBV12-3/TRBV12-4
D: .
J: TRBJ2-5
size: many
DNA: TGTGCCAGCAGCCGCAGTGGTTTCAGGTCCGGAGCGCAGACCCAGTACTTC
CDR3: CASSRSGFRSGAQTQYF

V: TRBV12-3/TRBV12-4
D: .
J: TRBJ2-2
size: many
DNA: TGTGCCAGCAGCCCCCCCGGGGCTGGGAAAACCACCGGGGAGCTGTTTTTT
CDR3: CASSPPGAGKTTGELFF

V: TRBV7-8
D: TRBD2
J: TRBJ2-7
size: .
DNA: TGTGCCAGCAGCGATTGGGACTACTCCTACGAGCAGTACTTC
CDR3: CASSDWDYSYEQYF

V: TRBV29-1
D: .
J: TRBJ2-5
size: many
DNA: TGCAGCGTTGATGGCCAGACTCTTGGGACCCAGTACTTC
CDR3: CSVDGQTLGTQYF

V: TRBV11-1
D: .
J: TRBJ2-2
size: .
DNA: TGTGCCAGCAGCTTCGGGGGGCCGTCCGGGGAGCTGTTTTTT
CDR3: CASSFGGPSGELFF

V: TRBV13
D: .
J: TRBJ2-3
size: .
DNA: TGTGCCAGCAGCTTAGAGGAGGCGAGTGATACGCAGTATTTT
CDR3: CASSLEEASDTQYF

V: TRBV2
D: .
J: TRBJ2-1
size: few
DNA: TGTGCCATAGCTCGGGGCCAACGATACAATGAGCAGTTCTTC
CDR3: CAIARGQRYNEQFF

V: TRBV20-1
D: TRBD1
J: TRBJ2-7
size: few
DNA: TGCAGTGCACACCGAACAGGGGGGAAACCGGGGGAGCAGTACTTC
CDR3: CSAHRTGGKPGEQYF

V: TRBV24-1
D: .
J: TRBJ2-1
size: many
DNA: TGTGCCACCAGTGATTTTGAGACAGGTCACCTGATCGGGCAGTTCTTC
CDR3: CATSDFETGHLIGQFF

V: TRBV5-6
D: .
J: TRBJ2-2
size: many
DNA: TGTGCCAGCAGCCAGTTACAGGGCCCCGGGAGAAGCGGGGAGCTGTTTTTT
CDR3: CASSQLQGPGRSGELFF

V: TRBV12-3/TRBV12-4
D: TRBD2
J: TRBJ2-2
size: many
DNA: TGTGCCAGCAGTTTAGACCTGGGGGGGACCGGGGAGCTGTTTTTT
CDR3: CASSLDLGGTGELFF

V: TRBV4-2
D: TRBD2
J: TRBJ2-7
size: .
DNA: TGTGCCAGCAGCCAAGGTGCTAGCGGAAGTGTGGAGCAGTACTTC
CDR3: CASSQGASGSVEQYF

V: TRBV29-1
D: .
J: TRBJ2-5
size: few
DNA: TGCAGCGTTTTAGGTCGGGGAGTGGAAGAGACCCAGTACTTC
CDR3: CSVLGRGVEETQYF

V: TRBV7-9
D: TRBD1
J: TRBJ2-5
size: .
DNA: TGTGCCAGCAGTCATGGGACAGGGTCGGTTGAGACCCAGTACTTC
CDR3: CASSHGTGSVETQYF

V: TRBV11-2
D: TRBD2
J: TRBJ2-3
size: .
DNA: TGTGCCAGCAGACGCCGGACTAGCGGGACCACAGATACGCAGTATTTT
CDR3: CASRRRTSGTTDTQYF

V: TRBV2
D: TRBD1
J: TRBJ2-7
size: .
DNA: TGTGCCAGCAGAAATCAGGGGGCAACCTACGAGCAGTACTTC
CDR3: CASRNQGATYEQYF

V: TRBV15
D: .
J: TRBJ2-1
size: few
DNA: TGTGCCACCAGCAGAGACCCACAAGATGAGCAGTTCTTC
CDR3: CATSRDPQDEQFF

V: TRBV12-3/TRBV12-4
D: TRBD1
J: TRBJ1-1
size: few
DNA: TGTGCCAGCAGAGACAGGGGGGGCACTGAAGCTTTCTTT
CDR3: CASRDRGGTEAFF

V: TRBV5-1
D: TRBD1
J: TRBJ1-1
size: many
DNA: TGCGCCAGCAGCCTCGGGACAGGGGGCGTTCGGGTGAACACTGAAGCTTTCTTT
CDR3: CASSLGTGGVRVNTEAFF

V: TRBV6-5
D: .
J: TRBJ1-2
size: .
DNA: TGTGCCAGCAGTTACTCAAGGGCAAGGGCGAACTATGGCTACACCTTC
CDR3: CASSYSRARANYGYTF

V: TRBV20-1
D: TRBD2
J: TRBJ2-1
size: .
DNA: TGCAGTGTTTCGGCCACTCTAGCGGGAGGGCTCTATGAGCAGTTCTTC
CDR3: CSVSATLAGGLYEQFF

V: TRBV7-9
D: .
J: TRBJ2-7
size: .
DNA: TGTGCCAGCAGCACAGGGTCAGTCCTTGGTGACGAGCAGTACTTC
CDR3: CASSTGSVLGDEQYF

V: TRBV27
D: .
J: TRBJ2-1
size: .
DNA: TGTGCCAGCAGTACCCGACTAGGAGACAATGAGCAGTTCTTC
CDR3: CASSTRLGDNEQFF

V: TRBV7-8
D: .
J: TRBJ2-7
size: few
DNA: TGTGCCAGCAGCGCGTTACCCGAACAGGGAAGCGAGCAGTACTTC
CDR3: CASSALPEQGSEQYF

V: TRBV7-2
D: TRBD2
J: TRBJ2-3
size: .
DNA: TGTGCCAGCAGCTTAGGGACTAGCGGGAGGGGGGAATCGCAGTATTTT
CDR3: CASSLGTSGRGESQYF

V: TRBV29-1
D: TRBD2
J: TRBJ2-4
size: many
DNA: TGCAGCGCTACGACTAGCGGGCTTTCGGGTCAGTACTTC
CDR3: CSATTSGLSGQYF

V: TRBV7-2
D: .
J: TRBJ1-1
size: .
DNA: TGTGCCAGCAGCTTAGACTTACGGACTGAGGCTTTCTTT
CDR3: CASSLDLRTEAFF

V: TRBV6-5
D: .
J: TRBJ2-2
size: few
DNA: TGTGCCAGCAGTTATGGTTGGGGTACCGGGGAGCTGTTTTTT
CDR3: CASSYGWGTGELFF

V: TRBV5-1
D: TRBD1
J: TRBJ2-1
size: many
DNA: TGCGCCAGCAGTTATACAGGGGGAGAGCAGTTCTTC
CDR3: CASSYTGGEQFF

V: TRBV7-3
D: .
J: TRBJ2-3
size: few
DNA: TGTGCCAGCAGCTTATTAGGGGACCCAGATACGCAGTATTTT
CDR3: CASSLLGDPDTQYF

V: TRBV11-3
D: .
J: TRBJ2-1
size: .
DNA: TGTGCCAGCAGCTCCACCGCCGAATACAATGAGCAGTTCTTC
CDR3: CASSSTAEYNEQFF

V: TRBV20-1
D: .
J: TRBJ2-7
size: many
DNA: TGCAGTGCTAGCCTTACAACCTACGAGCAGTACTTC
CDR3: CSASLTTYEQYF

V: TRBV29-1
D: TRBD2
J: TRBJ2-3
size: once
DNA: TGCAGCGTTGCCGAACCGGGACTAGCCGCCACAGATACGCAGTATTTT
CDR3: CSVAEPGLAATDTQYF

V: TRBV15
D: .
J: TRBJ1-3
size: .
DNA: TGTGCCACCAGCAGAGATTTAAGGAGACAGCCGGCGGACACCATATATTTT
CDR3: CATSRDLRRQPADTIYF

V: TRBV10-3
D: .
J: TRBJ2-3
size: .
DNA: TGTGCCATCAGTGTGGCAGGGGACGATACGCAGTATTTT
CDR3: CAISVAGDDTQYF

V: TRBV6-5
D: .
J: TRBJ2-1
size: many
DNA: TGTGCCAGCAGTTACCCCACAGGTCAGGGCAATGAGCAGTTCTTC
CDR3: CASSYPTGQGNEQFF

V: TRBV20-1
D: TRBD1
J: TRBJ1-6
size: few
DNA: TGCAGTTTCTACGGACAGGGGAATTCACCCCTCCACTTT
CDR3: CSFYGQGNSPLHF

V: TRBV28
D: TRBD2
J: TRBJ2-3
size: few
DNA: TGTGCCAGCAGTTTTTTTGCGGGAGCGATTGGAGATACGCAGTATTTT
CDR3: CASSFFAGAIGDTQYF

V: TRBV28
D: .
J: TRBJ2-5
size: few
DNA: TGTGCCAGCAGTTTATGGAAGACTAGTTCCCCAGAGACCCAGTACTTC
CDR3: CASSLWKTSSPETQYF

V: TRBV7-9
D: .
J: TRBJ2-3
size: few
DNA: TGTGCCAGCAGCCCTTCAGCGAACACAGATACGCAGTATTTT
CDR3: CASSPSANTDTQYF

V: TRBV3-1
D: .
J: TRBJ2-7
size: .
DNA: TGTGCCAGCAGCCAAGGATTACAGGCCCACGAGCAGTACTTC
CDR3: CASSQGLQAHEQYF

V: TRBV5-1
D: TRBD2
J: TRBJ2-3
size: .
DNA: TGCGCCAGCAGCACGGGACTAGCGGGGAACACAGATACGCAGTATTTT
CDR3: CASSTGLAGNTDTQYF

V: TRBV24-1
D: .
J: TRBJ1-3
size: .
DNA: TGTGCCACCAGTGCACGCTCTGGAAACACCATATATTTT
CDR3: CATSARSGNTIYF

V: TRBV12-3/TRBV12-4
D: .
J: TRBJ2-7
size: .
DNA: TGTGCCAGCAGTTTGTATGGGTCAGGGAAGCCCTACGAGCAGTACTTC
CDR3: CASSLYGSGKPYEQYF

V: TRBV5-1
D: TRBD2
J: TRBJ2-7
size: .
DNA: TGCGCCAGCAGCGGGGGACTAGCGGGGAATGCCTACGAGCAGTACTTC
CDR3: CASSGGLAGNAYEQYF

V: TRBV3-1
D: TRBD2
J: TRBJ2-5
size: few
DNA: TGTGCCAGCAGCCACACCGGGACTAGCGCGACGGAGACCCAGTACTTC
CDR3: CASSHTGTSATETQYF

V: TRBV27
D: TRBD2
J: TRBJ2-2
size: .
DNA: TGTGCCAGCAGCGTTAGCGGGAGACTCCCCGGGGAGCTGTTTTTT
CDR3: CASSVSGRLPGELFF

V: TRBV5-4
D: .
J: TRBJ2-1
size: many
DNA: TGTGCCAGCAGTGATATTGGGCGGGACCCCTACAATGAGCAGTTCTTC
CDR3: CASSDIGRDPYNEQFF

V: TRBV28
D: .
J: TRBJ1-1
size: .
DNA: TGTGCCTTGCAGATGGGCACTGAAGCTTTCTTT
CDR3: CALQMGTEAFF

V: TRBV11-2
D: .
J: TRBJ1-1
size: .
DNA: TGTGCCAGCAGCTTGGGGGTAGGAGGACCTGAAGCTTTCTTT
CDR3: CASSLGVGGPEAFF

V: TRBV6-2/TRBV6-3
D: .
J: TRBJ2-7
size: .
DNA: TGTGCCAGCAGTTACATCTTGGGACCTTACGAGCAGTACTTC
CDR3: CASSYILGPYEQYF

V: TRBV5-1
D: .
J: TRBJ2-7
size: .
DNA: TGCGCCAGCAGCTTAGACAGAGGAGGGGCTTACGAGCAGTACTTC
CDR3: CASSLDRGGAYEQYF

V: TRBV28
D: .
J: TRBJ1-1
size: few
DNA: TGTGCCAGCAGAACCGCACGGGTCTACTCCACTGAAGCTTTCTTT
CDR3: CASRTARVYSTEAFF

V: TRBV6-5
D: .
J: TRBJ2-2
size: many
DNA: TGTGCCAGCAGCCAAAACACCGGGGAGCTGTTTTTT
CDR3: CASSQNTGELFF

V: TRBV3-1
D: TRBD2
J: TRBJ2-2
size: many
DNA: TGTGCCAGCAGCCAATTCGGGTTAGCGGGAGTCCCCAGTCTCGGCACCGGGGAGCTGTTTTTT
CDR3: CASSQFGLAGVPSLGTGELFF